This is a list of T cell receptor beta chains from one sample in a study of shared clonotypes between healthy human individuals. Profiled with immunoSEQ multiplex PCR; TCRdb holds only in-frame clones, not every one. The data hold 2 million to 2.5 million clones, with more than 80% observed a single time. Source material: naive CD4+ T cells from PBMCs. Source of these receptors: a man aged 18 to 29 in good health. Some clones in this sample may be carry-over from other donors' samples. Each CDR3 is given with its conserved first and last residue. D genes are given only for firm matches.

CDR3: CASSPLAGGRPQHF; V: TRBV7-3; D: TRBD1
CDR3: CASSQVAGGWTEAFF; V: TRBV14; D: TRBD1
CDR3: CASSPTGGRTYEQYF; V: TRBV18; D: TRBD2
CDR3: CASNQPGQGTDTQYF; V: TRBV10-2; D: TRBD1
CDR3: CASGGVNTQYF; V: TRBV28; D: TRBD2
CDR3: CASSIAIVRRRELFF; V: TRBV2; D: NA
CDR3: CASSLEGTQQYF; V: TRBV5-1; D: NA
CDR3: CASSTGVTGYGYTF; V: TRBV6-7; D: NA
CDR3: CASSYQTGGNQPQHF; V: TRBV6-6; D: TRBD1
CDR3: CASSLIRTNTEAFF; V: TRBV27; D: NA
CDR3: CASRETVNYGYTF; V: TRBV7-2; D: NA
CDR3: CASSTTSPHYEQYF; V: TRBV5-1; D: NA
CDR3: CAWSNRNEQYF; V: TRBV30; D: NA
CDR3: CASSLGLARPLQFF; V: TRBV7-2; D: NA
CDR3: CASSMDKGRTDTQYF; V: TRBV19; D: NA
CDR3: CASMGVGLTTNEKLFF; V: TRBV28; D: NA
CDR3: CASSELGETQYF; V: TRBV6-5; D: NA
CDR3: CASSLGIGSPSNQPQHF; V: TRBV7-9; D: NA
CDR3: CASSSPGTDTQYF; V: TRBV6-5; D: NA
CDR3: CASSLAGSSYEQYF; V: TRBV7-2; D: NA
CDR3: CASSEHRNQETQYF; V: TRBV9; D: NA
CDR3: CASSLVDRVVSEKLFF; V: TRBV5-6; D: TRBD1
CDR3: CASSQGGDSEQFF; V: TRBV18; D: NA
CDR3: CAISESQKYTF; V: TRBV10-3; D: NA
CDR3: CASSLVSGGRGEHEQFF; V: TRBV5-1; D: TRBD2
CDR3: CASSISGTSGSGQFF; V: TRBV7-2; D: TRBD2
CDR3: CASSPNSGTGNQPQHF; V: TRBV18; D: TRBD1
CDR3: CASGTGGTEAFF; V: TRBV6-6; D: TRBD1
CDR3: CASSNGQSKADTQYF; V: TRBV21-1; D: NA
CDR3: CASSLPPTSGRAGTDTQYF; V: TRBV28; D: TRBD2
CDR3: CASSLPGGSQSYEQYF; V: TRBV5-1; D: NA
CDR3: CASKRARTGENYGYTF; V: TRBV28; D: TRBD1
CDR3: CASSVNGISYEQYF; V: TRBV9; D: NA
CDR3: CASSLGASGANVLTF; V: TRBV7-2; D: NA
CDR3: CASSLFPTSGRYEQYF; V: TRBV7-3; D: TRBD2
CDR3: CASSPRTGAYGYTF; V: TRBV27; D: TRBD1
CDR3: CASGGTGLYEQYF; V: TRBV25-1; D: NA
CDR3: CASSLGRGTGELFF; V: TRBV5-6; D: NA
CDR3: CSGGWLGGKAFF; V: TRBV29-1; D: NA
CDR3: CASSLDSGRLHEQYF; V: TRBV5-4; D: NA
CDR3: CASRRGELRREQYF; V: TRBV27; D: NA
CDR3: CASQGGTTEAFF; V: TRBV28; D: TRBD1
CDR3: CASSFPGLRDTGELFF; V: TRBV5-4; D: NA
CDR3: CASSEGLTVGEQFF; V: TRBV10-1; D: NA
CDR3: CASSPNLLNSYNEQFF; V: TRBV27; D: NA
CDR3: CASSLGQPLTGELFF; V: TRBV5-4; D: NA
CDR3: CASSWRDRGNYYNEQFF; V: TRBV10-1; D: TRBD1
CDR3: CASSLRIYEQYF; V: TRBV28; D: NA
CDR3: CAPSGLDYTGELFF; V: TRBV7-9; D: NA
CDR3: CASSLGKPYFSGANVLTF; V: TRBV5-4; D: NA
CDR3: CASSLGEGRGLIYTEAFF; V: TRBV5-6; D: NA
CDR3: CASGFLDTQYF; V: TRBV12-5; D: NA
CDR3: CASSHKGDTQYF; V: TRBV5-4; D: NA